The source of this T cell receptor beta chain is a study of shared clonotypes between healthy human individuals. TCRdb's table, derived via immunoSEQ multiplex PCR, lists solely in-frame clones and lacks some. This table holds fewer than 850,000 clones, approximately 75% found once. CDR3 length: 15 residues. This receptor was identified in a woman aged 30 to 39 in good health. The chain is built from TRBV21-1 and TRBJ1-5; TRBD1 is taken as the D call from the table, unchecked against the DNA. TRBV21-1 is designated a pseudogene. What was sequenced was memory CD4+ T cells sorted from blood. The subset denotes: CD45RA-negative fraction. This chain's CDR3 is CATTQGITTNQPQHF. As DNA, the CDR3 is TGTGCCACCACACAGGGGATTACAACCAATCAGCCCCAGCATTTT.